Listed below are T cell receptor beta chains from one sample, sequenced in a study of T cell changes during pregnancy in multiple sclerosis. Method: immunoSEQ multiplex PCR; TCRdb's copy keeps in-frame clones and lacks some. This table has 55,000 to 65,000 clones, almost 95% appearing once. The source was peripheral blood, collected in the first trimester of pregnancy. The receptors here all came from a female donor with multiple sclerosis, enrolled in a pregnancy study. CDR3s include the opening cysteine and the closing phenylalanine or tryptophan. Fields, in order: clone size, V gene, CDR3 length, J gene, D gene, CDR3 DNA, CDR3 protein. D genes are given only for firm matches. The listing skips clone size in some rows; elsewhere it reads once, few, many or a size class.

>-|TRBV6-6|14|TRBJ2-3|-
TGTGCCAGCAGTTACGGAGCTGTCACAGATACGCAGTATTTT
CASSYGAVTDTQYF
>-|TRBV10-3|13|TRBJ2-2|-
TGTGCCATCAAGGGGCAGGGCCCCGGGGAGCTGTTTTTT
CAIKGQGPGELFF
>-|TRBV2|16|TRBJ2-3|-
TGTGCCAGCAGTGACAGAATGAGCGTTAGCACAGATACGCAGTATTTT
CASSDRMSVSTDTQYF
>-|TRBV30|16|TRBJ2-5|TRBD2
TGTGCCTGGGGGGATGGTTGGCGGGGGGGACAAGAGACCCAGTACTTC
CAWGDGWRGGQETQYF
>-|TRBV29-1|12|TRBJ2-1|-
TGCAGCGTTGAGGGGCAGTACAATGAGCAGTTCTTC
CSVEGQYNEQFF
>-|TRBV7-3|14|TRBJ1-1|-
TGTGCCAGCAGCTTAGGGGGGGTCTTGGCTGAAGCTTTCTTT
CASSLGGVLAEAFF
>-|TRBV7-2|16|TRBJ2-5|TRBD2
TGTGCCAGCAGCTCGGCTAGCGGGGGGGCGGGAGAGACCCAGTACTTC
CASSSASGGAGETQYF
>-|TRBV29-1|11|TRBJ2-7|TRBD1
TGCAGCGGCACGACAGGGTACGAGCAGTACTTC
CSGTTGYEQYF
>-|TRBV2|13|TRBJ2-1|-
TGTGCCAGCAGTGTAAATGCAGTCAATGAGCAGTTCTTC
CASSVNAVNEQFF
>-|TRBV30|16|TRBJ2-2|TRBD1
TGTGCCTGGAGTGTAGGGACAGGGTTCAACACCGGGGAGCTGTTTTTT
CAWSVGTGFNTGELFF
>-|TRBV27|13|TRBJ1-5|-
TGTGCCAGCAGTTTGGGCCCCTGGCAGCCCCAGCATTTT
CASSLGPWQPQHF
>-|TRBV4-1|17|TRBJ2-7|-
TGCGCCAGCAGCCAAGATCTGGTCGGGGTCCTACTCTACGAGCAGTACTTC
CASSQDLVGVLLYEQYF
>-|TRBV14|12|TRBJ2-1|-
TGTGCCAGCAGCCAACAACTCGATGAGCAGTTCTTC
CASSQQLDEQFF
>once|TRBV5-6|13|TRBJ1-3|-
TGTGCCAGCAGCTTGTGGGCCGGAAACACCATATATTTT
CASSLWAGNTIYF
>-|TRBV15|12|TRBJ1-5|-
TGTGCCACCAGCGGGCCTTATCAGCCCCAGCATTTT
CATSGPYQPQHF
>-|TRBV7-9|16|TRBJ1-5|TRBD1
TGTGCCAGCAGCGCGTTGGGGACAGCCCTAGGCCAGCCCCAGCATTTT
CASSALGTALGQPQHF
>once|TRBV9|13|TRBJ1-1|-
TGTGCCAGCAGCGTAGTTAAGAACACTGAAGCTTTCTTT
CASSVVKNTEAFF
>-|TRBV5-4|13|TRBJ2-3|-
TGTGCCAGCACTCCAAGGGGATTAGATACGCAGTATTTT
CASTPRGLDTQYF
>-|TRBV7-3|18|TRBJ1-1|-
TGTGCCAGCAGCCCCGGAAGGGTGCAGGGTGGGATGAACACTGAAGCTTTCTTT
CASSPGRVQGGMNTEAFF
>-|TRBV5-1|14|TRBJ2-5|-
TGCGCCAGCAGCTTGGCCGGGAACCAAGAGACCCAGTACTTC
CASSLAGNQETQYF
>once|TRBV5-1|15|TRBJ2-6|-
TGCGCCAGCAGCTTGGGGAGCTCTGGGGCCAACGTCCTGACTTTC
CASSLGSSGANVLTF
>-|TRBV7-9|13|TRBJ2-2|-
TGTGCCAGCAGCCCCACAGGGACCGGGGAGCTGTTTTTT
CASSPTGTGELFF
>-|TRBV7-2|15|TRBJ1-6|TRBD1
TGTGCCAGCAGCTTAGCGGGACAGGGTAGCTCACCCCTCCACTTT
CASSLAGQGSSPLHF
>-|TRBV5-4|13|TRBJ1-2|-
TGTGCCAGCAGCCTCGAGGGTTTCCGTGGCTACACCTTC
CASSLEGFRGYTF
>once|TRBV5-4|14|TRBJ2-3|TRBD1
TGTGCCAGCAGCGCAGGACAGGGGAGAGATACGCAGTATTTT
CASSAGQGRDTQYF
>-|TRBV4-2|16|TRBJ1-1|-
TGTGCCACCATAAAGACAGATTCTTCCCCGGGCACTGAAGCTTTCTTT
CATIKTDSSPGTEAFF
>-|TRBV4-1|14|TRBJ1-1|-
TGCGCCAGCAGCCCAACAGGGATGAACACTGAAGCTTTCTTT
CASSPTGMNTEAFF
>-|TRBV13|14|TRBJ2-3|TRBD2
TGTGCCAGCAGCCGGACTAGCGGGACAGATACGCAGTATTTT
CASSRTSGTDTQYF
>-|TRBV14|13|TRBJ1-4|-
TGTGCCAGCAGCCCACACCCGCCTGAAAAACTGTTTTTT
CASSPHPPEKLFF
>-|TRBV5-1|14|TRBJ1-2|-
TGCGCCAGCAGCGCCCCCGAGGGCGGCTATGGCTACACCTTC
CASSAPEGGYGYTF
>-|TRBV2|16|TRBJ1-3|-
TGTGCCAGCAGTGCCGGTCTCCGAGGAGGTGGAAACACCATATATTTT
CASSAGLRGGGNTIYF
>-|TRBV6-6|14|TRBJ2-7|-
TGTGCCAGCAGTTTCCCGGGGGACTCCTACGAGCAGTACTTC
CASSFPGDSYEQYF
>-|TRBV15|16|TRBJ1-5|-
TGTGCCACCAGCAGAGAAACCGGGACACCAAATCAGCCCCAGCATTTT
CATSRETGTPNQPQHF
>-|TRBV5-4|14|TRBJ2-7|TRBD1
TGTGCCAGCAGCTTGAGTGGACAGGACTACGAGCAGTACTTC
CASSLSGQDYEQYF
>-|TRBV7-9|16|TRBJ1-5|TRBD1
TGTGCCAGCAGCTTAGCCCGGACAGGGGCTAATCAGCCCCAGCATTTT
CASSLARTGANQPQHF
>-|TRBV19|17|TRBJ2-2|-
TGTGCCAGTAGTACCGATGCAGGGGCGTCGAACACCGGGGAGCTGTTTTTT
CASSTDAGASNTGELFF
>once|TRBV7-3|15|TRBJ2-5|TRBD2
TGTGCCAGCAGGGTCCCGGTAGCGGGGGGAGAGACCCAGTACTTC
CASRVPVAGGETQYF
>-|TRBV12-5|13|TRBJ2-1|TRBD1
TGTGCTAGTGGCCAGGGGGTCGTGGGTGAGCAGTTCTTC
CASGQGVVGEQFF
>-|TRBV18|17|TRBJ1-1|TRBD1
TGTGCCAGCTCACCTAGTTTGATGACAGGGTGGTCCACTGAAGCTTTCTTT
CASSPSLMTGWSTEAFF
>-|TRBV18|15|TRBJ2-7|TRBD1
TGTGCCAGCTCACCTACAATCGACAGGGGGAGCGAGCAGTACTTC
CASSPTIDRGSEQYF
>-|TRBV6-5|13|TRBJ2-7|-
TGTGCCAGCAGTTACCCTTTAGGGGGCGAGCAGTACTTC
CASSYPLGGEQYF
>once|TRBV11-2|15|TRBJ2-2|-
TGTGCCAGCAGCTTAATCAGGGGAAGAACCGGGGAGCTGTTTTTT
CASSLIRGRTGELFF
>-|TRBV10-3|14|TRBJ1-1|TRBD1
TGTGCCATCAGCCTGGACAGGGGTGTAACTGAAGCTTTCTTT
CAISLDRGVTEAFF
>-|TRBV6-4|13|TRBJ2-1|TRBD1
TGTGCCACAGGGACAGGGGATGTTGGTGAGCAGTTCTTC
CATGTGDVGEQFF
>-|TRBV30|13|TRBJ1-3|-
TGTGCCTGGAGTGGGCTGGTCGGAAACACCATATATTTT
CAWSGLVGNTIYF
>-|TRBV6-4|15|TRBJ2-3|TRBD2
TGTGCCAGCAGTGAAATAGCGGGGGGCACAGATACGCAGTATTTT
CASSEIAGGTDTQYF
>-|TRBV5-8|13|TRBJ1-1|-
TGTGCCAGCAGAATAACAGGGAAATATGAAGCTTTCTTT
CASRITGKYEAFF
>-|TRBV19|14|TRBJ2-3|-
TGTGCCAGTAGTATTTTTGCAACAACAGATACGCAGTATTTT
CASSIFATTDTQYF
>-|TRBV4-1|16|TRBJ1-4|-
TGCGCCAGCAGCCACCCACAGGGTTTGGCTAATGAAAAACTGTTTTTT
CASSHPQGLANEKLFF
>-|TRBV4-2|13|TRBJ2-3|-
TGTGCCAGCAGCCTACCCGGGGCAGATACGCAGTATTTT
CASSLPGADTQYF
>-|TRBV5-1|17|TRBJ1-3|-
TGCGCCAGCAGCTTGGGGGGCAGTACGAGCTCTGGAAACACCATATATTTT
CASSLGGSTSSGNTIYF
>-|TRBV9|17|TRBJ1-6|TRBD1
TGTGCCAGCAGCGCCCGCGGACAGGCAGTCCCTAATTCACCCCTCCACTTT
CASSARGQAVPNSPLHF
>-|TRBV11-2|14|TRBJ2-3|-
TGTGCCAGCAGCTTCGGCGGTTACACAGATACGCAGTATTTT
CASSFGGYTDTQYF
>once|TRBV9|18|TRBJ2-3|TRBD2
TGTGCCAGCAGCGTGGGACTAGCGGGGGGAACCAGCACAGATACGCAGTATTTT
CASSVGLAGGTSTDTQYF
>-|TRBV25-1|16|TRBJ1-6|-
TGTGCCAGCAGTGAATTCCCCCCAGGGGCAAATTCACCCCTCCACTTT
CASSEFPPGANSPLHF
>-|TRBV9|15|TRBJ2-5|TRBD1
TGTGCCAGCAGCGTCCGGGACAGGGGGCAAGAGACCCAGTACTTC
CASSVRDRGQETQYF
>-|TRBV30|12|TRBJ1-2|-
TGTGCCTGGATCGCAGGGTTAAGCGGCTACACCTTC
CAWIAGLSGYTF